This T cell receptor beta chain was recorded in a study of metastatic and nonmetastatic thyroid tumors. Background on the study: From malignant and benign thyroid patients, repertoires in blood and in tumor or nodule tissue were compared.

Ahead of thyroid surgery, no patient had received treatment of any kind. In the case of this clone: Its matching antigen is unknown.

Broader study findings: Malignant thyroid tumors reportedly exceeded benign nodules significantly in TCR beta diversity, with the difference appearing in blood and tumor.

In the original workflow: Clinicopathological groups of papillary thyroid cancer showed CDR3 differences that were used to build a distant-metastasis classifier. MiXCR re-clonotyped the PCR reads for TCRdb. The V and J calls and clone size come from TCRdb's table, not from the authors' own analysis. The sample lists approximately 13,000 clones, around 25% occurring once. The sequence was collected from a female donor with papillary thyroid cancer or a benign thyroid nodule (not recorded which). Some clones in this sample may be carry-over from other donors' samples. The sequencing input was adjacent normal tissue.

The DNA for the CDR3 is TGTGCCAGCAGTGAATCTCCCTCCTCTGGAAACACCATATATTTT. It specifies CASSESPSSGNTIYF. This rearrangement joins TRBV6-1 to TRBJ1-3; D gene unclear. The germline V gene has CDR1 MNHNS and CDR2 SASEGT. The CDR3 length is 15 residues. V shed 2 bases and J shed 0 bases, with 8 bases lying between them.